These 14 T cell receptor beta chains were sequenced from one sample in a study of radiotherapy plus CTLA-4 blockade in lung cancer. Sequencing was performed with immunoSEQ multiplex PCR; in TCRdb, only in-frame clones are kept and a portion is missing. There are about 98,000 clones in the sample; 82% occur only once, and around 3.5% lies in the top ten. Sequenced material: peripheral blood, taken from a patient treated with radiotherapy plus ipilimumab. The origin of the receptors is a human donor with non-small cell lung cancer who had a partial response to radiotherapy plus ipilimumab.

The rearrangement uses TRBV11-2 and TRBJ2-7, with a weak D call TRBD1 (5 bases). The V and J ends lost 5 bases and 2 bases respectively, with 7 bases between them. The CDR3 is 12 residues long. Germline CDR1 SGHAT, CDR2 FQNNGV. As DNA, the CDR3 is TGTGCCAGCAGCAAGGGGCCCTACGAGCAGTACTTC. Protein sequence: CASSKGPYEQYF.

The CDR3, as DNA: TGTGCCAGCAGCTTCCGGACTAGCGGCTCCTACGAGCAGTACTTC. This translates into CASSFRTSGSYEQYF. The chain recombines TRBV7-9 with TRBJ2-7; TRBD2 agrees at 10 bases. V was clipped by 3 bases and J by 0 bases; unmatched bases: 2. Germline V gene lookup returns CDR1 SEHNR and CDR2 FQNEAQ (reference sequence). This CDR3 has 15 amino acids.

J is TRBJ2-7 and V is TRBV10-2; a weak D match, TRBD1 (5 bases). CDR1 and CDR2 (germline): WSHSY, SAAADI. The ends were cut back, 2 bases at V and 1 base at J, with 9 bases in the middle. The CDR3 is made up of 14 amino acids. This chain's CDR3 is CASSEAGWSYEQYF. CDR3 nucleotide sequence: TGCGCCAGCAGTGAGGCAGGGTGGTCCTACGAGCAGTACTTC.

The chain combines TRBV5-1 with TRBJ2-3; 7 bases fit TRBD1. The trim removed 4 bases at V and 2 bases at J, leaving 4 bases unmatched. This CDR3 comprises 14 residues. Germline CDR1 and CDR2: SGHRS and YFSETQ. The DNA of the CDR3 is TGCGCCAGCAGCCCCGGGACAGCCACAGATACGCAGTATTTT. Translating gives CASSPGTATDTQYF.

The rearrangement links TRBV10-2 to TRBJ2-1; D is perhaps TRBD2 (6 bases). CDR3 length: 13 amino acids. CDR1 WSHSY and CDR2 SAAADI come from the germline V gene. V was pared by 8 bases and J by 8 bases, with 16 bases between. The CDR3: CASGTSSTHEQFF. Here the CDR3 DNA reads TGCGCCAGCGGGACTTCATCCACCCATGAGCAGTTCTTC.

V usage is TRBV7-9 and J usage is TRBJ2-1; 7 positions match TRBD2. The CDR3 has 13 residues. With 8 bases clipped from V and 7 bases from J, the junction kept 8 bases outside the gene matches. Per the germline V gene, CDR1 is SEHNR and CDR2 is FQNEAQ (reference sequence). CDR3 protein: CASGRGGDNEQFF. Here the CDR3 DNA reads TGTGCCAGCGGTAGGGGAGGGGATAATGAGCAGTTCTTC.

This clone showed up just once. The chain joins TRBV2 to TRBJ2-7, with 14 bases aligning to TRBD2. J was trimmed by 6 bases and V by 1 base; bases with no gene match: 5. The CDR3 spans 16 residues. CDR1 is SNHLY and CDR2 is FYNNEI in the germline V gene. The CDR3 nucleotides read TGTGCCAGCAGTGAAGATTGGGGACTAGCGGGAGTCGAGCAGTACTTC. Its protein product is CASSEDWGLAGVEQYF.

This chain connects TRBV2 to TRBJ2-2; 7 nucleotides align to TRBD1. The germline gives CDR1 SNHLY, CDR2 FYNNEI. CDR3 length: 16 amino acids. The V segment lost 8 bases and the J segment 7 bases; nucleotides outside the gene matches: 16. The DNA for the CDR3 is TGTGCCAGCTTCGCCTCGACAGGGCCGCATGACGGGGAGCTGTTTTTT. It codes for CASFASTGPHDGELFF.

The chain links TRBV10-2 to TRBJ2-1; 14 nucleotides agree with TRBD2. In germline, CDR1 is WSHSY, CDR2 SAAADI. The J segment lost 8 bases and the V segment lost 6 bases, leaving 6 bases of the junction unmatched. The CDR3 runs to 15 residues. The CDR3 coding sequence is TGCGCCAGCAGGCCGGGACTAGCGGGAGTCTATGAGCAGTTCTTC. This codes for CASRPGLAGVYEQFF.

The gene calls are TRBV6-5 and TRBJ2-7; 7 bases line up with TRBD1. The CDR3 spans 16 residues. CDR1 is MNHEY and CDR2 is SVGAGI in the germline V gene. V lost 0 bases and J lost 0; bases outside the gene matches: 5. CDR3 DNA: TGTGCCAGCAGTTACTCACACAGGGGCGCCTCCTACGAGCAGTACTTC. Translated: CASSYSHRGASYEQYF.

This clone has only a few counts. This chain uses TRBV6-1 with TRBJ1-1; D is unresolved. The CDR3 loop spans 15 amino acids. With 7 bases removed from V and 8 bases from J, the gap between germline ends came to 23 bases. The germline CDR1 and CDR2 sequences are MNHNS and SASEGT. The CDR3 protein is CASIAYEREGPEAFF. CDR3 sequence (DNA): TGTGCCAGCATCGCGTACGAGCGGGAGGGCCCCGAAGCTTTCTTT.

CDR3 nucleotides: TGTGCCAGTAGTATAGCGGAGGGGGCAGGGGAGACCCAGTACTTC. Translation gives CASSIAEGAGETQYF. V gene TRBV19 combines with J gene TRBJ2-5; possibly TRBD1 for D (7 bases). Trimming shortened V by 1 base and J by 5 bases, and 14 bases separated the two germline ends. Germline assignment: CDR1 LNHDA and CDR2 SQIVND (reference sequence). This CDR3 contains 15 residues.

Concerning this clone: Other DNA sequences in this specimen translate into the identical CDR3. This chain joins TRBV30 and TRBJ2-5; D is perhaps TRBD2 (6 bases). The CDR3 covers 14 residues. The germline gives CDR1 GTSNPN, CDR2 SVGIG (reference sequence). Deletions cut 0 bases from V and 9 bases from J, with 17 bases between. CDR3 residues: CAWSVEGRQKAQYF. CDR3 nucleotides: TGTGCCTGGAGTGTGGAGGGCAGACAAAAGGCCCAGTACTTC.

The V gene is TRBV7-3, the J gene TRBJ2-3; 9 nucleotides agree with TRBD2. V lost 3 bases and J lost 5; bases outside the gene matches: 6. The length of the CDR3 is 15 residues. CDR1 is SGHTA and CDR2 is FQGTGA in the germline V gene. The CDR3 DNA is TGTGCCAGCAGCTTCAGCGGGAGGTTAGAAGATACGCAGTATTTT. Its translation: CASSFSGRLEDTQYF.